The clone carrying this T cell receptor (beta chain) showed up just once. CDR1 MNHNS and CDR2 SASEGT come from the germline V gene. This CDR3 is 15 amino acids long. Trimming removed 1 base at V and 1 base at J, with 10 bases between. The data originate from a study of blood T cell repertoires in COVID-19. Profiling relied on immunoSEQ multiplex PCR, and the TCRdb table lists in-frame clones only, not all of them. The data hold some 150,000 clones, with about 87% observed a single time. The TCR was taken from a human donor in a cohort sampled during active COVID-19. The material sequenced was peripheral blood. The V call is TRBV6-1, the J call TRBJ1-2, with D hard to call. The CDR3 region has the DNA TGTGCCAGCAGTGAAGAGCGGAACTTTAACTATGGCTACACCTTC. It specifies CASSEERNFNYGYTF.